The TCR beta chain described here comes from a study of patients and donors after allogeneic stem cell transplantation. TCRdb itself ran the RT-PCR reads through MiXCR, one entry per CDR3 protein. This table has over 350,000 distinct CDR3 sequences, about a sixth appearing once. The sample comprised blood, either unsorted or a sorted T cell fraction (not recorded which). The sequence came from a human donor who was either an allogeneic HSCT recipient or a stem cell or donor lymphocyte infusion donor (not recorded which). It is not recorded whose cells these are; they may come from a transplant donor.

The CDR3 is CAWNEQGSGYTF. CDR3 bases: TGTGCCTGGAACGAACAGGGTTCTGGCTACACCTTC. V and J are TRBV30 and TRBJ1-2, with TRBD1 as a possible D gene (6 bases). CDR1 GTSNPN and CDR2 SVGIG come from the germline V gene (reference sequence). V lost 4 bases, J lost 7 bases, and 13 bases lay in between. This CDR3 has 12 amino acids.